This T cell receptor (beta chain) was captured by sequencing in a study of cytomegalovirus exposure and HLA in healthy donors (dated by TCRdb to 2016 to 2017). Regarding the study in general: According to a later analysis, the roughly 130 validation repertoires were produced on the same platform as the approximately 690 repertoires of the first cohort. The study aimed to test whether signatures of past pathogen exposure could be identified by cataloging public T cell receptors. A separate validation cohort of about 110 different subjects was used in addition to the roughly 670-subject first cohort. To predict cytomegalovirus infection status, the study brought together high-throughput TCR immunosequencing, statistical association of individual TCRs with disease status, and machine learning. The research as a whole found: In vitro tests confirmed that a few of the cytomegalovirus-associated TCR beta chains recognize cytomegalovirus antigens. According to the authors, the approach could potentially be generalized to other disease states and immunological phenotypes. A total of roughly 160 TCR beta chains were listed by the study as associated with cytomegalovirus. The classifier was reported to diagnose cytomegalovirus status with high specificity and sensitivity in both the original cohort and the validation cohort. Subsequent analysis determined that TCRs grouped into clusters in the first cohort also showed a tendency toward co-occurrence across the 120 or so validation repertoires, and 94% of cluster scores exceeded 0. Across donors, most TCR sequences were observed very rarely, whereas some public TCRs were present in many individuals. All 120 or so repertoires were used to score co-occurrence in the validation cohort in a later analysis, because that analysis had no HLA typing for the cohort.

Donors formed part of the validation cohort, which comprised about 130 subjects and was distinct from the first cohort of under 850 subjects. Per the germline V gene, SGHRS is the CDR1 and YFSETQ is the CDR2. The CDR3 holds 14 amino acids from the cysteine to the phenylalanine. Just the 42-base CDR3 DNA is kept, in frame starting at base 1. V drops 7 bases and J drops 4 bases, leaving 17 bases in between. Libraries came from the immunoSEQ multiplex PCR assay. The authors' analysis ran thus. A statistical classification framework was built for diagnosing cytomegalovirus status from the catalog of TCR beta chain sequences. TCRdb retrieved this table from immuneACCESS and kept in-frame rearrangements only. Not all clones are present; in checked studies, unresolved V genes account for under half, and no reason is known for the remainder. V, J and clone size were drawn from that table, and D and trimming were deduced from the DNA. Counted in this sample were 140,000 or so clones; over 80% of them appeared once. Of the sample, 4.5% falls within the top ten clones.

As regards this clone: The antigen this receptor binds is unknown. No base quality values were provided; no much bigger clone lies one nucleotide off.

Sequenced: PBMCs. The V gene is TRBV5-1 and the J gene is TRBJ1-1; TRBD1 is possibly the D segment (5 matching bases). The source of this sequence is a man aged 18 to 29 in good health and CMV-seropositive. The nucleotides read TGCGCCAGCGCCGATCGATCCGGGGGCACTGAAGCTTTCTTT. The encoded protein is CASADRSGGTEAFF. The entire variable domain, with the stretches around the CDR3 drawn from the reference TRBV5-1 and TRBJ1-1 proteins, is KAGVTQTPRYLIKTRGQQVTLSCSPISGHRSVSWYQQTPGQGLQFLFEYFSETQRNKGNFPGRFSGRQFSNSRSEMNVSTLELGDSALYLCASADRSGGTEAFFGQGTRLTVV.